The source of this T cell receptor (beta chain) is a study of blood T cell repertoires in COVID-19. Worth noting for this clone: At the DNA level, this CDR3 is encoded by other sequences in the same sample as well.

Membership in each cohort depended on participant-reported clinical history. Cohort 3 recovered donors had two negative PCRs, clearance, or symptom resolution. In the authors' workflow: Reference gene primer amplification gave estimated nucleated cell counts. The repertoire was sequenced with immunoSEQ multiplex PCR; TCRdb's copy has only in-frame clones and lacks some. The DNA was the basis for D and trimming; V, J and clone size are from that table. In the table there are 140,000 to 150,000 clones, more than 80% of which are singletons. The specimen sequenced was PBMCs or T cells enriched from blood (not recorded which). The TCR sequence derives from a man aged 50 or older who had recovered from COVID-19.

CDR3 DNA: TGCGCCAGCAGTTTGCTAGTCCCTAGCGGGAGTGTCCCTTACAATGAGCAGTTCTTC. Its protein product is CASSLLVPSGSVPYNEQFF. V gene TRBV5-1 combines with J gene TRBJ2-1; 10 bases are shared with TRBD2. CDR1 is SGHRS, CDR2 YFSETQ, per germline. J lost 4 bases, V lost 5 bases, and 18 bases had no gene match. This CDR3 spans 19 amino acids. Filled out from reference TRBV5-1 and TRBJ2-1, the complete variable domain reads KAGVTQTPRYLIKTRGQQVTLSCSPISGHRSVSWYQQTPGQGLQFLFEYFSETQRNKGNFPGRFSGRQFSNSRSEMNVSTLELGDSALYLCASSLLVPSGSVPYNEQFFGPGTRLTVL.